This T cell receptor beta chain was recovered during a study of T-cell reconstitution after alpha-beta-depleted transplantation in children. Library preparation (for TCRbeta) was performed with unique molecular identifiers. MiXCR was run by TCRdb on the PCR reads, yielding one entry per CDR3 protein. Here the sample spans hundreds of thousands of distinct CDR3 sequences, approximately 20% being singletons. Per the germline V gene, CDR1 is LNHDA and CDR2 is SQIVND (reference sequence). This CDR3 is 16 amino acids long. The V gene lost 7 bases and the J gene lost 0 bases, with 18 bases spanning the gap.

The V gene is TRBV19, the J gene TRBJ1-1; TRBD1 might be the D (5 bases). Sequenced material: PBMCs from the stem cell graft donor, taken from the stem cell graft. This clonotype originated in a human donor who donated a stem cell graft to a child with acute lymphoblastic leukemia. CDR3 residues: CASTTRPGQMNTEAFF. The CDR3 DNA sequence: TGTGCCAGTACTACAAGGCCGGGGCAGATGAACACTGAAGCTTTCTTT.